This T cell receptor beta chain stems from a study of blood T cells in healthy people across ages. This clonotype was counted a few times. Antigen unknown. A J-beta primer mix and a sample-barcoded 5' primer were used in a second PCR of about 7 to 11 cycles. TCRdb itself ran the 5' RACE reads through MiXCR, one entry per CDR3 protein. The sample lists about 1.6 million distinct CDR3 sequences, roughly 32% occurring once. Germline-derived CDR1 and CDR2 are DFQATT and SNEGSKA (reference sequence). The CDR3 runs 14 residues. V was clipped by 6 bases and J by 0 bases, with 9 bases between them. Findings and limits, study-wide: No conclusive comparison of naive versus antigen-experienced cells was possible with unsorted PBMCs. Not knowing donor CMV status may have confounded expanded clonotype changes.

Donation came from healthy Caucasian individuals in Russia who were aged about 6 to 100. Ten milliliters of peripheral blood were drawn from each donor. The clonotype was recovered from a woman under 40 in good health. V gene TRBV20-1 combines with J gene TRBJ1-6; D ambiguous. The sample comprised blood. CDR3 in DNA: TGCAGTGCCAAGGAGTTCTCCTATAATTCACCCCTCCACTTT. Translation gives CSAKEFSYNSPLHF.